This TCR beta chain was found in a study of cytomegalovirus exposure and HLA in healthy donors. About the study: The 100 to 150 validation repertoires used the same platform as the 550 to 750 first-cohort repertoires, a later analysis reported. Study-wide points: The study listed under 200 cytomegalovirus-associated TCR beta chains. CMV antigen specificity was confirmed in vitro for three CMV-associated chains. The tendency of first-cohort TCR clusters to co-occur in the 100 to 150 validation repertoires emerged from a later analysis.

Clones were read by immunoSEQ multiplex PCR, and TCRdb kept only the in-frame ones, dropping some. Of around 150,000 clones in the sample, 70% to 85% were seen once. A remark on this clone: The target antigen is unknown.

V gave up 0 bases and J gave up 5 bases; unmatched junction bases: 9. CDR1 is SGHNT, CDR2 YYREEE, per germline (reference sequence). CDR3 length equals 17 residues. The J gene is TRBJ2-5, the V gene TRBV5-4; 11 bases align to TRBD2. The sequencing sample was made of PBMCs. This receptor was obtained from a man in his thirties or forties in good health and CMV-seropositive. CDR3 amino acids: CASSLVPSGGPTETQYF. CDR3 bases: TGTGCCAGCAGCTTGGTGCCTAGCGGGGGGCCGACGGAGACCCAGTACTTC.